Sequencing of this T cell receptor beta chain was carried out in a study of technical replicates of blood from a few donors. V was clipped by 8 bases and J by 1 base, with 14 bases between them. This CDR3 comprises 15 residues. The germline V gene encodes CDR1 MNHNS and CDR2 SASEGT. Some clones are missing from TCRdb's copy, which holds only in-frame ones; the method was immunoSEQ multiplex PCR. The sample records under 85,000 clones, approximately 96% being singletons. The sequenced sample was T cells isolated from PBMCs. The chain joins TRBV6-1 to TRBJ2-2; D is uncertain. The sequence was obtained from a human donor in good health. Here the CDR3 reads CASLSSYRNTGELFF. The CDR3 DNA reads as TGTGCCAGCCTGAGTTCGTATCGGAACACCGGGGAGCTGTTTTTT.